The 17 T cell receptor beta chains listed next were all sequenced from one sample in a study of blood T cell repertoires in COVID-19. Sequenced by immunoSEQ multiplex PCR; TCRdb stores in-frame clones only, minus some. The sample carries tens of thousands of clones, over 65% recorded once. Specimen: peripheral blood. These receptors all come from a human donor in a cohort sampled during active COVID-19.

The gene calls are TRBV6-4 and TRBJ2-1; tentative D call: TRBD2 (7 bases). From germline, CDR1 is MRHNA and CDR2 SNTAGT. This CDR3 comprises 14 residues. Trimming pared 6 bases from V and 5 bases from J, leaving 14 bases between. CDR3 DNA sequence: TGTGCCAGCAGCCCTGGGGGGGGCCACAATGAGCAGTTCTTC. Its translation: CASSPGGGHNEQFF.

The V call is TRBV7-9, the J call TRBJ1-1; D not certain. The CDR3 runs 14 residues. Trimming cost V 6 bases and J 1 base, with 12 bases left between them. Germline CDR1 and CDR2: SEHNR and FQNEAQ (reference sequence). CDR3 region: CASSSGERNTEAFF. The CDR3 region has the DNA TGTGCCAGCAGTTCCGGGGAGAGGAACACTGAAGCTTTCTTT.

The rearrangement uses TRBV4-3 and TRBJ1-6; the D is unclear. V was shortened by 5 bases and J by 7 bases, with 18 bases between the two germline ends. The V gene's germline CDR1 is LGHNA and CDR2 YSLEER. The CDR3 has 16 amino acids. CDR3 in amino acids: CASSIDTSVWNSPLHF. In nucleotides, the CDR3 is TGCGCCAGCAGCATCGACACATCGGTTTGGAATTCACCCCTCCACTTT.

The chain employs TRBV7-2 and TRBJ1-2, with D maybe TRBD1 (5 bases). The V gene lost 5 bases and the J gene lost 7 bases, with 20 bases spanning the gap. Germline V gene data show CDR1 as SGHTA and CDR2 as FQGNSA. CDR3 length equals 15 residues. The CDR3 bases are TGTGCCAGCAGCCTGGTAAGGCAGGGAAGTGGTGGCTACACCTTC. Translation: CASSLVRQGSGGYTF.

This chain uses TRBV12-3 or TRBV12-4 with TRBJ1-2, with D uncertain. The CDR3 totals 13 residues. The V gene lost 1 base and the J gene lost 8 bases, with 11 bases spanning the gap. CDR3 nucleotides: TGTGCCAGCAGTTTAGGGGAGACGAGGGGCTACACCTTC. Encoded protein: CASSLGETRGYTF.

V usage is TRBV4-1 and J usage is TRBJ2-7; perhaps TRBD2 as D (5 bases). Trimming shortened V by 4 bases and J by 3 bases, and 13 bases separated the two germline ends. In germline, CDR1 is MGHRA, CDR2 YSYEKL. The CDR3 runs 14 residues. The CDR3 region has the DNA TGCGCCAGCAGCCGGGATAATCGGGACTACGAGCAGTACTTC. Protein product: CASSRDNRDYEQYF.

The chain has TRBV28 and TRBJ2-7; possibly TRBD1 for D (8 bases). Trimming pared 5 bases from V and 2 bases from J, leaving 16 bases between. Germline CDR1 reads MDHEN; CDR2 reads SYDVKM. This CDR3 is 15 amino acids long. This CDR3 reads CASSPPQGGTYEQYF. The CDR3 nucleotides are TGTGCCAGCAGTCCACCACAGGGGGGGACCTACGAGCAGTACTTC.

The V call is TRBV6-4, the J call TRBJ1-1; D is possibly TRBD1 (6 bases). Trimming stripped 1 base from V and 6 bases from J, with 12 bases between. Germline CDR1 reads MRHNA; CDR2 reads SNTAGT. The CDR3 runs 14 residues. The CDR3: CASSDWSQGSEAFF. The CDR3 nucleotides read TGTGCCAGCAGTGACTGGTCACAGGGTTCTGAAGCTTTCTTT.

V is TRBV7-9 and J is TRBJ2-1, with 12 bases identical to TRBD2. With 2 bases clipped from V and 8 bases from J, the junction kept 1 base outside the gene matches. The CDR3 totals 14 residues. Germline V gives CDR1 SEHNR, CDR2 FQNEAQ (reference sequence). The CDR3 loop reads CASSLRTSGDEQFF. The CDR3 DNA reads TGTGCCAGCAGCTTACGGACTAGCGGGGATGAGCAGTTCTTC.

This clone was observed a handful of times. The V call is TRBV19, the J call TRBJ2-1; 7 bases map to TRBD1. V lost 10 bases and J lost 2; bases outside the gene matches: 5. There are 13 residues in the CDR3. Germline values: CDR1 LNHDA, CDR2 SQIVND (reference sequence). The CDR3 nucleotides read TGTGCCATTTACGACAGGGCCTACAATGAGCAGTTCTTC. Translating gives CAIYDRAYNEQFF.

The chain has TRBV2 and TRBJ2-7; 9 bases map to TRBD1. With 5 bases clipped from V and 3 bases from J, the junction kept 5 bases outside the gene matches. The germline CDR1 and CDR2 sequences are SNHLY and FYNNEI. This CDR3 is 14 amino acids long. In DNA, the CDR3 is TGTGCCAGCAGTACCGGGACAGGGTTCTACGAGCAGTACTTC. It specifies CASSTGTGFYEQYF.

The rearrangement joins TRBV29-1 to TRBJ1-2, with 9 bases that match TRBD1. Trimming took 7 bases from V and 8 from J; bases not matched to a gene: 8. In germline, CDR1 is SQVTM, CDR2 ANQGSEA. The CDR3 covers 12 residues. This CDR3 is CSAGQGRDGYTF. DNA for the CDR3: TGCAGCGCCGGACAGGGGAGAGACGGCTACACCTTC.

The chain carries TRBV6-5 and TRBJ1-2, with unresolved D. This CDR3 spans 14 amino acids. The V end lost 6 bases, the J end lost 5 bases, and 16 bases lay between the germline ends. Germline lookup yields CDR1 MNHEY and CDR2 SVGAGI. CDR3 sequence: CASSPGEHSYGYTF. As DNA, the CDR3 is TGTGCCAGCAGCCCCGGGGAACATTCGTATGGCTACACCTTC.

The chain couples TRBV4-3 to TRBJ2-1; D gene ambiguous. The CDR3 has 13 residues. Deletions cut 0 bases from V and 12 bases from J, with 12 bases between. Germline CDR1 reads LGHNA; CDR2 reads YSLEER. DNA of the CDR3: TGCGCCAGCAGCCAAGATATCAACTACGGGCAGTTCTTC. This gives the protein CASSQDINYGQFF.

The chain combines TRBV6-2 or TRBV6-3 with TRBJ1-1; 8 bases match TRBD1. CDR3 length equals 13 residues. The germline CDR1 and CDR2 sequences are MNHEY and SVGEGT. The trim removed 6 bases at V and 4 bases at J, leaving 4 bases unmatched. This CDR3 is CASSLQGGTEAFF. For the CDR3, the DNA is TGTGCCAGCAGCCTACAGGGGGGCACTGAAGCTTTCTTT.

The genes are TRBV19 and TRBJ1-1; tentatively, D is TRBD1 (6 bases). Germline CDR1 is LNHDA and CDR2 is SQIVND (reference sequence). Trimming removed 3 bases from V and 7 bases from J, with 12 bases in between. The length of the CDR3 is 13 residues. For the CDR3, the DNA is TGTGCCAGTAGTATCCGAGGGGGTGGTGAAGCTTTCTTT. This sequence encodes CASSIRGGGEAFF. The full variable domain, with the rest looked up from reference TRBV19 and TRBJ1-1, is DGGITQSPKYLFRKEGQNVTLSCEQNLNHDAMYWYRQDPGQGLRLIYYSQIVNDFQKGDIAEGYSVSREKKESFPLTVTSAQKNPTAFYLCASSIRGGGEAFFGQGTRLTVV.

CDR3 sequence (DNA): TGCGCCAGCAGCCAAGCGGTCGACTACGAGCAGTACTTC. This codes for CASSQAVDYEQYF. The chain links TRBV4-3 to TRBJ2-7; D is uncertain. This CDR3 region has 13 residues. V was clipped by 1 base and J by 3 bases, with 7 bases between them. Germline assignment: CDR1 LGHNA and CDR2 YSLEER.